This T cell receptor beta chain is drawn from a study of T cells after yellow fever vaccination. In this sample, this clonotype turned up a few times. Its antigen is not identified. Researchers made TCR cDNA using 5'RACE template switching, and this step added a universal primer site and UMIs. TCRdb itself ran the 5' RACE reads through MiXCR, one entry per CDR3 protein. The sample includes about 99,000 distinct CDR3 sequences, around 5.5% seen only once; the top ten take approximately 39%. CDR1 is LGHDT, CDR2 YNNKEL, per germline (reference sequence). V was shortened by 0 bases and J by 8 bases, with 10 bases between the two germline ends. The CDR3 length is 13 residues. General study results and limits: The secondary response peaked faster, at day 5 versus 15, but was weaker.

The receptor was derived from a man in his late teens or twenties who received the YFV17D yellow fever vaccine. The chain couples TRBV3-1 to TRBJ1-2, with unresolved D. Sequenced here: CD8+ T cells sorted from PBMCs, sampled 10 days after the yellow fever booster vaccination. The CDR3 bases are TGTGCCAGCAGCCAAGATGATCGGAGAGGCTACACCTTC. Amino acids: CASSQDDRRGYTF.